Presented here are 19 T cell receptor beta chains from one specimen sequenced in a study of control samples from healthy donors and cancer patients. The table came from immunoSEQ multiplex PCR; TCRdb's copy has only in-frame clones and leaves some out. The table shows approximately 100,000 clones, with 88% occurring only once. The sequenced sample consisted of blood. The receptors were sampled from a man aged 25 to 45 in good health.

The V and J genes are TRBV4-1 and TRBJ2-7; 7 bases are a match to TRBD1. CDR3 length equals 14 residues. The germline CDR1 and CDR2 sequences are MGHRA and YSYEKL. V lost 5 bases, J lost 2 bases, and 6 bases stayed unmatched. The CDR3: CASSSTGVPYEQYF. DNA for the CDR3: TGCGCCAGCAGCTCCACAGGGGTGCCCTACGAGCAGTACTTC.

The chain links TRBV19 to TRBJ1-4, with 7 positions matching TRBD1. The CDR3 extends over 16 amino acids. Looked up from germline, CDR1 is LNHDA and CDR2 is SQIVND (reference sequence). Trimming took 3 bases from V and 2 from J; bases not matched to a gene: 6. In DNA, the CDR3 is TGTGCCAGTAGTATCGAGGGGGCGCGGACTAATGAAAAACTGTTTTTT. Encoded protein: CASSIEGARTNEKLFF. The whole variable domain, remainder taken from reference TRBV19 and TRBJ1-4, is DGGITQSPKYLFRKEGQNVTLSCEQNLNHDAMYWYRQDPGQGLRLIYYSQIVNDFQKGDIAEGYSVSREKKESFPLTVTSAQKNPTAFYLCASSIEGARTNEKLFFGSGTQLSVL.

The chain links TRBV18 to TRBJ1-2; tentative D call: TRBD1 (5 bases). Trimming left V 3 bases short and J 4 bases short, with 9 bases between. The germline gives CDR1 KGHSH, CDR2 LQKENI. This CDR3 comprises 13 residues. CDR3 coding DNA: TGTGCCAGCTCACCTCAGGGCGGCTATGGCTACACCTTC. Translating gives CASSPQGGYGYTF. Full variable domain (rest looked up from reference TRBV18 and TRBJ1-2): NAGVMQNPRHLVRRRGQEARLRCSPMKGHSHVYWYRQLPEEGLKFMVYLQKENIIDESGMPKERFSAEFPKEGPSILRIQQVVRGDSAAYFCASSPQGGYGYTFGSGTRLTVV.

This rearrangement joins TRBV6-5 to TRBJ1-5, with TRBD1 as a possible D gene (6 bases). Germline values: CDR1 MNHEY, CDR2 SVGAGI. CDR3 length: 13 residues. Trimming stripped 8 bases from V and 7 bases from J, with 15 bases between. CDR3 coding DNA: TGTGCCAGCCAAGGGGGAACGGGGCAGCCCCAGCATTTT. Its translation is CASQGGTGQPQHF.

This chain links TRBV19 with TRBJ2-7; the D gene is possibly TRBD1 (6 bases). Per germline, CDR1 LNHDA and CDR2 SQIVND (reference sequence). The V gene lost 6 bases and the J gene lost 8 bases, with 14 bases spanning the gap. This CDR3 has 12 residues. As DNA, the CDR3 is TGTGCCAGTAGAGCTGGCCGGGACAAGCAGTACTTC. The encoded protein is CASRAGRDKQYF.

This chain connects TRBV5-1 to TRBJ2-7, with D perhaps matching TRBD1 (5 bases). The V and J ends lost 4 bases and 3 bases respectively, with 17 bases between them. CDR3 length: 15 amino acids. Germline V lookup: CDR1 SGHRS, CDR2 YFSETQ. CDR3 DNA sequence: TGCGCCAGCAGCCCCACCGCGGCCAGGGTCTACGAGCAGTACTTC. Translating it yields CASSPTAARVYEQYF.

J is TRBJ1-4 and V is TRBV28; 10 bases fit TRBD1. Germline lookup yields CDR1 MDHEN and CDR2 SYDVKM. Trimming took 5 bases from V and 4 from J; bases not matched to a gene: 4. The CDR3 contains 15 residues. The CDR3 loop is CASSRWTGGNEKLFF. Here the CDR3 DNA reads TGTGCCAGCAGTCGATGGACAGGGGGTAATGAAAAACTGTTTTTT.

This clone turned up a few times. This chain connects TRBV4-2 to TRBJ2-2, with TRBD2 matching 10 bases. Germline V gene data show CDR1 as LGHNA and CDR2 as YNFKEQ. Germline trimming cut 0 bases from V and 6 bases from J; bases unmatched to any gene: 7. This CDR3 region has 17 residues. The CDR3 nucleotides read TGTGCCAGCAGCCAAGAAGGTTCAGCGGGAGGGCCCGGGGAGCTGTTTTTT. It codes for CASSQEGSAGGPGELFF.

The V and J genes are TRBV28 and TRBJ2-2, with 7 bases aligning to TRBD1. CDR3 size: 16 residues. Trimming took 5 bases from V and 4 from J; bases not matched to a gene: 10. CDR1 is MDHEN, CDR2 SYDVKM, per germline. The CDR3 loop is CASSPPAGTATGELFF. The CDR3 bases are TGTGCCAGCAGTCCGCCGGCTGGGACAGCCACCGGGGAGCTGTTTTTT.

The gene calls are TRBV30 and TRBJ1-3; the D gene is possibly TRBD1 (5 bases). The germline CDR1 and CDR2 sequences are GTSNPN and SVGIG (reference sequence). This CDR3 region has 16 residues. The V end lost 0 bases, the J end lost 0 bases, and 12 bases lay between the germline ends. The CDR3: CAWSVQSGTSGNTIYF. As DNA, the CDR3 is TGTGCCTGGAGTGTACAGTCGGGGACCTCTGGAAACACCATATATTTT.

The V call is TRBV24-1, the J call TRBJ1-5, with D possibly TRBD1 on 6 matching bases. The V gene lost 3 bases and the J gene lost 4 bases, with 15 bases spanning the gap. CDR3 length equals 16 residues. The germline CDR1 and CDR2 sequences are KGHDR and SFDVKD. CDR3 residues: CATSDPSRGQNQPQHF. In DNA, the CDR3 is TGTGCCACCAGTGATCCCTCCCGGGGGCAGAATCAGCCCCAGCATTTT.

V is TRBV11-2 and J is TRBJ1-4; D is unresolved. The germline CDR1 and CDR2 sequences are SGHAT and FQNNGV. Between the trimmed V and J ends, which lost 9 bases and 5 bases, there was a span of 19 bases. The CDR3 is 15 amino acids. The DNA of the CDR3 is TGTGCCAGAGCCTCCCCCGGGGAATCCAATGAAAAACTGTTTTTT. It encodes CARASPGESNEKLFF.

The chain joins TRBV27 to TRBJ2-3; no reliable D call. This CDR3 contains 21 residues. V was trimmed by 5 bases and J by 3 bases, leaving 33 bases between them. The germline V gene encodes CDR1 MNHEY and CDR2 SMNVEV (reference sequence). The CDR3 DNA is TGTGCCAGCAGTCCTAGGAGCGTTAGAGAGGCGGCATGGTCGGCGACAGATACGCAGTATTTT. Translation gives CASSPRSVREAAWSATDTQYF.

The V call is TRBV6-4, the J call TRBJ2-1; 12 bases match TRBD2. Germline CDR1 is MRHNA and CDR2 is SNTAGT. The CDR3 covers 15 residues. Trimming at V came to 5 bases and at J to 3 bases, leaving 2 bases not matched to a gene. CDR3 in DNA: TGTGCCAGCAGTCAGACTAGCGGGAGCTACAATGAGCAGTTCTTC. This gives the protein CASSQTSGSYNEQFF.

This chain links TRBV28 with TRBJ1-3; D not certain. CDR3 length: 16 amino acids. Germline V CDR1 and CDR2: MDHEN, SYDVKM. Trimming removed 1 base from V and 3 bases from J, with 13 bases in between. The CDR3 DNA reads as TGTGCCAGCAGTTTATCGCTCGCGGGCTATGGAAACACCATATATTTT. This encodes CASSLSLAGYGNTIYF.

V gene TRBV19 combines with J gene TRBJ1-1; maybe TRBD1 (5 bases). CDR3 size: 14 residues. Trimming left V 1 base short and J 6 bases short, with 12 bases between. The germline gives CDR1 LNHDA, CDR2 SQIVND (reference sequence). CDR3 bases: TGTGCCAGTAGTATAGTAGGAGGGGCGGCTGAAGCTTTCTTT. Encoded protein: CASSIVGGAAEAFF.

In DNA form, the CDR3 reads TGTGCCAGCTCACCAGGACAGGGAAAATTGAACACTGAAGCTTTCTTT. Amino acids: CASSPGQGKLNTEAFF. The chain employs TRBV18 and TRBJ1-1, with 8 bases aligning to TRBD1. In germline, CDR1 is KGHSH, CDR2 LQKENI. The junction had 5 bases not matched to a gene; V was cut back by 2 bases and J by 0 bases. This CDR3 comprises 16 residues.

The genes are TRBV20-1 and TRBJ1-1; no clear D gene. Germline CDR1 DFQATT, CDR2 SNEGSKA (reference sequence). V lost 6 bases and J lost 12, with 17 bases in between. The CDR3 is made up of 11 amino acids. CDR3 in amino acids: CSAKLGPPPFF. The CDR3 DNA reads TGCAGTGCCAAATTGGGTCCACCGCCTTTCTTT.

The chain joins TRBV6-1 to TRBJ2-3; no reliable D call. The CDR3 has 15 amino acids. Germline V gene sequence: CDR1 MNHNS, CDR2 SASEGT. V lost 2 bases and J lost 1, with 10 bases in between. The CDR3: CASSESLDRTDTQYF. In nucleotides, the CDR3 is TGTGCCAGCAGTGAAAGCCTAGACCGCACAGATACGCAGTATTTT.